Reported below is one TCR beta chain. Its antigen is not known. With 4 bases clipped from V and 1 base from J, the junction kept 10 bases outside the gene matches. Germline lookup yields CDR1 SGHRS and CDR2 YFSETQ. CDR3 length: 17 residues. This record belongs to a study of CD8 T cells in ankylosing spondylitis. Broader study findings: A CD8+ phenotype characterized the disease-linked clones, which were relatively rare in peripheral blood. Reportedly, disease-linked clones are significantly enriched in ankylosing spondylitis patients' matched synovial fluid.

TCRdb fed the 5' RACE reads into MiXCR, producing one record per CDR3 protein. The sample comprises tens of thousands of distinct CDR3 sequences, roughly 7.9% of which are singletons, and 30% rests with the top ten. J is TRBJ2-5 and V is TRBV5-1; 10 bases are a match to TRBD2. Sequencing used blood. The receptor's source is a male donor with ankylosing spondylitis or in good health (not recorded which). For the CDR3, the DNA is TGCGCCAGCAGCGCAACTAGCGGGGCCTACTCCCAAGAGACCCAGTACTTC. This translates into CASSATSGAYSQETQYF.